Presented here are 24 T cell receptor beta chains from one specimen sequenced in a study of blood T cell repertoires in COVID-19. Sequencing used immunoSEQ multiplex PCR; TCRdb keeps in-frame clones, though not all of them. Among more than 300,000 clones listed, about 89% were seen once. Material: peripheral blood. These TCRs come from a woman in her fifties or sixties with COVID-19, enrolled during active disease.

The chain joins TRBV2 to TRBJ2-5; maybe TRBD1 (6 bases). Germline loops: CDR1 SNHLY, CDR2 FYNNEI. The CDR3 runs 13 residues. Trimming removed 5 bases from V and 4 bases from J, with 11 bases in between. The CDR3 DNA follows: TGTGCCAGCAGTAGACAGGAGGTAGAGACCCAGTACTTC. Encoded protein: CASSRQEVETQYF. The full variable domain, in which reference TRBV2 and TRBJ2-5 provide the parts outside the CDR3, is EPEVTQTPSHQVTQMGQEVILRCVPISNHLYFYWYRQILGQKVEFLVSFYNNEISEKSEIFDDQFSVERPDGSNFTLKIRSTKLEDSAMYFCASSRQEVETQYFGPGTRLLVL.

This clone was seen a few times. CDR3 sequence: CASRAQTVRVGELFF. CDR3 sequence (DNA): TGTGCCAGCAGGGCCCAGACAGTACGGGTCGGGGAGCTGTTTTTT. The rearrangement uses TRBV2 and TRBJ2-2, with D tentatively TRBD1 (5 bases). CDR3 length equals 15 residues. Germline V gene lookup returns CDR1 SNHLY and CDR2 FYNNEI. The V and J ends lost 6 bases and 7 bases respectively, with 18 bases between them.

This clone appeared once. The chain is built from TRBV10-1 and TRBJ1-1, with 8 bases identical to TRBD1. Germline loops: CDR1 WNHNN, CDR2 SYGVQD (reference sequence). With 7 bases clipped from V and 3 bases from J, the junction kept 7 bases outside the gene matches. The CDR3 length is 14 residues. The CDR3 nucleotides are TGCGCCAGCACAAGGGACAGGACTGACACTGAAGCTTTCTTT. It yields the protein CASTRDRTDTEAFF.

The gene calls are TRBV24-1 and TRBJ2-6; D is ambiguous. The CDR3 is 16 residues long. V was shortened by 1 base and J by 1 base, with 7 bases between the two germline ends. Germline V gives CDR1 KGHDR, CDR2 SFDVKD. The CDR3 loop reads CATSDFGRSGANVLTF. The CDR3 nucleotides are TGTGCCACCAGTGATTTTGGGCGTTCTGGGGCCAACGTCCTGACTTTC.

The V gene is TRBV11-3, the J gene TRBJ2-1; 7 bases match TRBD2. The V gene end was trimmed by 0 bases and the J gene end by 0 bases; junction bases not matched to a gene: 2. CDR3 size: 16 residues. Germline loops: CDR1 SGHNT, CDR2 YENEEA. The CDR3 spells CASSLEAGLSYNEQFF. The CDR3 DNA follows: TGTGCCAGCAGCTTAGAAGCGGGACTCTCCTACAATGAGCAGTTCTTC.

The V call is TRBV7-9, the J call TRBJ2-1; D not resolved. The CDR3 runs 16 residues. V lost 3 bases to trimming and J lost 0 bases, with 12 bases between them. Per the germline V gene, CDR1 is SEHNR and CDR2 is FQNEAQ (reference sequence). The CDR3 DNA sequence: TGTGCCAGCAGCTTCCGCAGCGCCTTCTCCTACAATGAGCAGTTCTTC. It encodes CASSFRSAFSYNEQFF.

The rearrangement uses TRBV7-9 and TRBJ1-1; possible D gene TRBD1, 6 bases. The V and J ends lost 5 bases and 3 bases respectively, with 13 bases between them. This CDR3 region has 14 residues. The germline gives CDR1 SEHNR, CDR2 FQNEAQ (reference sequence). In DNA form, the CDR3 reads TGTGCCAGCAGCCCACAGGGTGGGCACACTGAAGCTTTCTTT. Residues: CASSPQGGHTEAFF. Using reference TRBV7-9 and TRBJ1-1 for the parts outside the CDR3, the full variable domain is DTGVSQNPRHKITKRGQNVTFRCDPISEHNRLYWYRQTLGQGPEFLTYFQNEAQLEKSRLLSDRFSAERPKGSFSTLEIQRTEQGDSAMYLCASSPQGGHTEAFFGQGTRLTVV.

The rearrangement joins TRBV30 to TRBJ1-1; the D gene is possibly TRBD1 (6 bases). Germline CDR1 and CDR2: GTSNPN and SVGIG (reference sequence). The V and J ends lost 6 bases and 0 bases respectively, with 14 bases between them. The CDR3 covers 14 residues. CDR3 protein: CACRARGVNTEAFF. CDR3 sequence (DNA): TGTGCCTGCAGAGCCAGGGGCGTGAACACTGAAGCTTTCTTT.

This chain uses TRBV19 with TRBJ2-7, with 7 nucleotides matching TRBD2. Germline CDR1 reads LNHDA; CDR2 reads SQIVND (reference sequence). There are 14 residues in the CDR3. V lost 6 bases to trimming and J lost 3 bases; unmatched junction nucleotides: 8. CDR3 protein: CASSTAGVIYEQYF. Written as DNA, the CDR3 is TGTGCCAGTAGCACGGCGGGAGTAATCTACGAGCAGTACTTC.

CDR3 sequence: CASSYGLLGGEQYF. The CDR3, as DNA: TGTGCCAGCAGTTACGGGCTTCTTGGAGGCGAGCAGTACTTC. V usage is TRBV6-5 and J usage is TRBJ2-7, with D perhaps matching TRBD2 (5 bases). CDR3 length: 14 residues. Germline CDR1 is MNHEY and CDR2 is SVGAGI. Trimming pared 2 bases from V and 6 bases from J, leaving 14 bases between.

The chain links TRBV24-1 to TRBJ2-1, with 9 bases matching TRBD2. Trimming at V came to 9 bases and at J to 10 bases, leaving 12 bases not matched to a gene. This CDR3 spans 14 amino acids. CDR1 and CDR2 from the germline V gene are KGHDR and SFDVKD. CDR3 sequence (DNA): TGTGCCACCCAGATTAGCGGGAGCCTTGGAGAGCAGTTCTTC. Its protein is CATQISGSLGEQFF.

The chain couples TRBV28 to TRBJ1-2, with 7 bases matching TRBD1. Per germline, CDR1 MDHEN and CDR2 SYDVKM. The CDR3 contains 14 residues. Trimming cost V 1 base and J 7 bases; bases outside gene matches: 6. The CDR3 DNA sequence: TGTGCCAGCAGTTTATCCGAGGGGGCGCTTGGCTACACCTTC. This sequence encodes CASSLSEGALGYTF.

The DNA of the CDR3 is TGTGCCAGCAGCATGACTAGCGGGACCTACAATGAGCAGTTCTTC. Translation: CASSMTSGTYNEQFF. The genes are TRBV5-4 and TRBJ2-1; 11 bases align to TRBD2. V gave up 4 bases and J gave up 2 bases; unmatched junction bases: 2. The CDR3 loop spans 15 amino acids. Germline V gene lookup returns CDR1 SGHNT and CDR2 YYREEE (reference sequence).

The chain joins TRBV9 to TRBJ2-1; TRBD2 aligns across 15 bases. From germline, CDR1 is SGDLS and CDR2 YYNGEE. The CDR3 covers 17 residues. The V gene end was trimmed by 3 bases and the J gene end by 12 bases; junction bases not matched to a gene: 13. CDR3 region: CASSASVSGLAGGGQFF. The CDR3 DNA follows: TGTGCCAGCAGCGCATCCGTGTCGGGACTAGCGGGAGGAGGGCAGTTCTTC.

The chain couples TRBV5-6 to TRBJ1-3; D call uncertain. Germline V lookup: CDR1 SGHDT, CDR2 YYEEEE. The CDR3 has 14 amino acids. Trimming took off 1 base at V and 0 bases at J, with 5 bases between the two ends. The CDR3 sequence is CASSLRSSGNTIYF. Here the CDR3 DNA reads TGTGCCAGCAGCTTGAGGAGCTCTGGAAACACCATATATTTT.

This rearrangement joins TRBV3-1 (or the pseudogene TRBV3-2) to TRBJ2-3, with TRBD1 identical over 9 bases. This CDR3 has 16 residues. Trimming removed 3 bases from V and 4 bases from J; junction bases left unmatched: 8. Germline V gene lookup returns CDR1 LGHDT and CDR2 YNNKEL (reference sequence). The CDR3 sequence is CASSHKPGQGPDTQYF. CDR3 DNA: TGTGCCAGCAGCCACAAACCGGGACAGGGCCCAGATACGCAGTATTTT.

The rearrangement uses TRBV27 and TRBJ1-2; D may be TRBD1 (6 bases). This CDR3 has 13 residues. Germline loops: CDR1 MNHEY, CDR2 SMNVEV (reference sequence). V was pared by 4 bases and J by 8 bases, with 14 bases between. CDR3 in amino acids: CASSSTGWRGYTF. In DNA, the CDR3 is TGTGCCAGCAGTTCAACAGGGTGGCGGGGCTACACCTTC.

This sequence joins TRBV21-1 and TRBJ1-1. TRBV21-1 is a known pseudogene. This CDR3 has 15 amino acids. CDR3 loop: CASPKGGRSGSEAFF. The CDR3 nucleotides read TGTGCCAGCCCTAAGGGTGGCAGAAGCGGGTCTGAAGCTTTCTTT.

CDR3 sequence (DNA): TGTGCCAGCAGCCAAGATTCCGGGACAGACTATGGCTACACCTTC. Its translation is CASSQDSGTDYGYTF. The rearrangement joins TRBV3-1 (or the pseudogene TRBV3-2) to TRBJ1-2; 7 positions match TRBD1. This CDR3 has 15 amino acids. Germline V gene data show CDR1 as LGHDT and CDR2 as YNNKEL (reference sequence). The V segment lost 0 bases and the J segment 3 bases; nucleotides outside the gene matches: 4.

The chain couples TRBV29-1 to TRBJ2-3, with 8 bases aligning to TRBD1. CDR1 and CDR2 (germline): SQVTM, ANQGSEA. V dropped 4 bases and J dropped 2; count of bases not matched to a gene: 5. The CDR3 is 14 amino acids. CDR3 coding DNA: TGCAGCGTTGTAGGGACAGGTTCCACAGATACGCAGTATTTT. Translated: CSVVGTGSTDTQYF.

This clone was observed a single time. This chain connects TRBV11-2 to TRBJ2-1; TRBD2 aligns across 13 bases. V gave up 8 bases and J gave up 8 bases; unmatched junction bases: 6. The CDR3 has 14 amino acids. CDR1 and CDR2 from the germline V gene are SGHAT and FQNNGV. The CDR3 nucleotides read TGTGCCAGCTTACGGACTAGCGGGAGCGATGAGCAGTTCTTC. Its protein is CASLRTSGSDEQFF.

The chain joins TRBV3-1 (or the pseudogene TRBV3-2) to TRBJ1-1; tentative D call: TRBD1 (6 bases). V gave up 1 base and J gave up 4 bases, with 13 bases separating them. Germline assignment: CDR1 LGHDT and CDR2 YNNKEL (reference sequence). CDR3 length: 15 amino acids. The DNA of the CDR3 is TGTGCCAGCAGCCAAGGCGGCAGGGGCTTCACTGAAGCTTTCTTT. Amino acid sequence: CASSQGGRGFTEAFF.

The chain employs TRBV9 and TRBJ1-1; 10 bases map to TRBD1. The V and J ends lost 3 bases and 4 bases, in that order; junction bases with no gene match: 6. The CDR3 spans 15 residues. The germline CDR1 and CDR2 sequences are SGDLS and YYNGEE. The CDR3 here is CASSAEGQGTTEAFF. CDR3 coding DNA: TGTGCCAGCAGCGCGGAGGGACAGGGGACCACTGAAGCTTTCTTT.

The V call is TRBV7-9, the J call TRBJ2-3; possibly TRBD1 for D (5 bases). V was trimmed by 1 base and J by 5 bases, leaving 16 bases between them. Looked up from germline, CDR1 is SEHNR and CDR2 is FQNEAQ (reference sequence). This CDR3 comprises 16 residues. The CDR3 bases are TGTGCCAGCAGCTTAGAAAGGGGATATTTAGTAGATACGCAGTATTTT. It translates to CASSLERGYLVDTQYF.